This T cell receptor beta chain is drawn from a study of Graves' ophthalmopathy and Graves' hyperthyroidism (dated by TCRdb to 2016 to 2018). Broadly, across the study: Peripheral blood samples were taken at the time of initial diagnosis, before any treatment was given. In about 6 hyperthyroidism patients, T-cell repertoires of thyroid tissue and blood were compared. The independent validation cohort included approximately 19 hyperthyroidism patients plus 17 patients who later progressed from hyperthyroidism to ophthalmopathy. Following sampling, methimazole starting at 30 mg daily was administered to hyperthyroidism patients, and high-dose intravenous methylprednisolone was administered to ophthalmopathy patients. In total, approximately 130 blood samples were TCR-sequenced: around 42 ophthalmopathy, roughly 77 hyperthyroidism and approximately 17 hyperthyroidism-to-ophthalmopathy patients. To explore V-J signatures distinguishing ophthalmopathy from hyperthyroidism, a discovery set of around 100 patients (roughly 45 ophthalmopathy, over 55 stable hyperthyroidism) was enrolled. The study used signatures of the TCR beta repertoire to tell Graves' ophthalmopathy apart from Graves' hyperthyroidism and to predict which patients would progress to ophthalmopathy.

Beyond this particular receptor, the publication reports: Most of the expanded thyroid clonotypes with a frequency above 0.001 were also detected in blood, and it was suggested that the thyroid immune response may be reflected by blood repertoires. No statistical method was used to predetermine the sample size, and group allocation was not hidden from the investigators. The 13-signature model separated ophthalmopathy from stable hyperthyroidism with roughly 88% sensitivity and approximately 81% specificity in cross-validation, and 80%/75% in the test set. In validation, the model predicted ophthalmopathy progression with about 71% sensitivity and approximately 72% specificity; approximately 12 predicted patients were CT-confirmed with GO in a median of approximately 6.5 months.

For repertoire sequencing, TCR beta CDR3 regions were amplified from RNA transcripts. A first-round RT-PCR used HTBI primers with the Qiagen OneStep RT-PCR kit, followed by a second-round multiplex PCR, size selection and purification. Libraries were sequenced on an Illumina HiSeq2000 using paired-end 100 bp reads. The paper's data handling went like this. Reads were processed with SOAPnuke, discarding reads with adapters, uncalled bases, mean Phred below 15, or no exact constant-primer or identifier match. COPE v1.2.5 was used to merge the high-quality paired reads. Clonotypes were defined as unique nucleotide sequences and were aligned to IMGT TRB V, D and J references using MiTCR v1.1. The analysis was limited to V-J combinations with a frequency above 0.0001, which together covered just over 98% of the repertoires. A TCR clonal expansion and chaos score per V-J combination was defined as the ratio of F50 clonal expansion to chaos observed in the TCRdist matrix. Welch's t-statistics and random forest were used to reduce the features to 10 to 15 V-J combinations, which were then used as input to a naive Bayes classifier. The Morisita-Horn index was used to measure how similar the thyroid and blood repertoires were. The public reads were reprocessed in TCRdb via fastp at Q25 and MiXCR, keeping in-frame beta chains. CDR3 protein duplicates are merged, each entry listing the most common genes and DNA. The V and J calls reflect TCRdb's pipeline rather than the authors' work. The sample contains hundreds of thousands of distinct CDR3 sequences, roughly two fifths of them found a single time. 44% of the sample is held by the ten biggest clonotypes.

About this clonotype: What antigen it recognizes has not been identified. A read error may explain this, as a much larger clone is one base away.

The ophthalmopathy patients had moderately to severely active disease, with a Clinical Activity Score of 3 or higher, a NOSPECS grade of 4 or higher, and a disease duration of less than 3 months. Patients with other autoimmune diseases, uncontrolled infections, pregnancy or lactation were excluded from the study. Clinical symptoms, serum thyroxine, TRAb, thyroid ultrasound and orbital computed tomography were used for diagnosis. PBMCs were isolated from about 9.2 ml of fresh peripheral blood by Ficoll-Paque density gradient centrifugation. Trizol reagent was used to extract the total RNA, and its quality was then checked on an Agilent 2100 Bioanalyzer. The sample taken for sequencing was peripheral blood. This sequence originates from an adult man with Graves' ophthalmopathy.

DNA sequence: TGTGCCAGTAGTATAGAACAGGGAGGTTCGCAGTACTTC. Its protein product is CASSIEQGGSQYF. The rearranged segments are TRBV19 and TRBJ2-7; the D region is possibly TRBD1 or TRBD2, each matching across 6 bases. The trim is 0 bases for V and 9 bases for J, with a gap of 12 bases between the germline ends. From the cysteine up to the phenylalanine, the CDR3 has a length of 13 residues. Just the 39-base CDR3 DNA is kept, in frame starting at base 1. In the germline V gene (reference sequence), CDR1 corresponds to LNHDA and CDR2 to SQIVND.